Listed here is a single TCR beta chain. Its specificity is unknown. This CDR3 contains 19 residues. The V end lost 2 bases, the J end lost 1 base, and 24 bases lay between the germline ends. From germline, CDR1 is MNHNS and CDR2 SASEGT. The record originates from a study of identical twins. Study results and limitations: For out-of-frame alpha sequences shared by twins, low generation probability was in excess.

A universal primer site was added by template switching, and unique molecular identifiers were carried by the cDNA. TCRdb ran MiXCR on the 5' RACE reads and lists one entry per CDR3 protein. The repertoire holds roughly 230,000 distinct CDR3 sequences, with approximately 8.6% as singletons. The data were also submitted as part of a second study, on yellow fever vaccine responses in identical twins. That paper notes: A vaccine T cell response that seemed partly convergent and partly personalized was reported in twins.

The source of this sequence is a woman aged 18-29 years in good health. The chain combines TRBV6-1 with TRBJ2-7, with no clear D. Sample: CD8+ T cells sorted from blood. Here the CDR3 reads CASSELQRLTSRMSYEQYF. The CDR3 DNA sequence: TGTGCCAGCAGTGAACTACAACGGCTTACCAGCAGGATGTCCTACGAGCAGTACTTC.